This T cell receptor (beta chain) was identified during a study of blood T cell repertoires in COVID-19. Study-wide context: From the United States, Italy and Spain came samples of acute and convalescent COVID-19. The cDNA or gDNA used as material had been derived from T cells, B-cell-depleted T cells, or PBMCs.

This CDR3 has 15 amino acids. Germline V gives CDR1 KGHSH, CDR2 LQKENI. The junction had 8 bases not matched to a gene; V was cut back by 5 bases and J by 6 bases. Those who participated ranged in age from roughly 18 to 89 years and resided in under 25 US areas. Recovered status in Cohort 3 required two negative PCRs, clearance, or symptom resolution. Method: immunoSEQ multiplex PCR; TCRdb's copy keeps in-frame clones and lacks some. The table shows 260,000 or so clones, with 85% occurring only once. V gene TRBV18 combines with J gene TRBJ2-7, with 12 positions matching TRBD1. Sequencing used PBMCs or T cells enriched from blood (not recorded which). The source is a woman between 45 and 65 years old who had recovered from COVID-19. CDR3 protein: CASSAPGQGAAEQYF. The CDR3 nucleotides read TGTGCCAGCTCAGCCCCGGGACAGGGGGCTGCCGAGCAGTACTTC.